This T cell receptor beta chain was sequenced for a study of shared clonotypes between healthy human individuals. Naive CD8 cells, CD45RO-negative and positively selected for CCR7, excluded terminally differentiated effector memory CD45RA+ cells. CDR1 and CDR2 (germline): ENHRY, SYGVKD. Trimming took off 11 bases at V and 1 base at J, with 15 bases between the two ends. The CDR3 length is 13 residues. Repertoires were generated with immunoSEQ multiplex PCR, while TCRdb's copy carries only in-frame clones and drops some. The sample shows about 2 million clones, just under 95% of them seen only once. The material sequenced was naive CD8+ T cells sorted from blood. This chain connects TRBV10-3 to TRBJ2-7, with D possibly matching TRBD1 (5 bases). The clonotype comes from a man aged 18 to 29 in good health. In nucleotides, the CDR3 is TGTGCCGTTTCCGACGACAGATCCTACGAGCAGTACTTC. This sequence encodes CAVSDDRSYEQYF.